One and the same sample provided the 6 T cell receptor beta chains below, sequenced in a study of glioma-infiltrating T cells after dendritic cell vaccination. Method: immunoSEQ multiplex PCR; TCRdb's copy keeps in-frame clones and lacks some. Found here are fewer than 75,000 clones, around 81% of them singletons; the top ten hold around 8%. This specimen consisted of blood, obtained before dendritic cell vaccination. These receptors all come from a human donor with glioblastoma.

This clone was seen only a few times. The CDR3 loop reads CASSFEGGAFF. CDR3 bases: TGTGCCAGCAGTTTTGAAGGGGGAGCTTTCTTT. The chain uses TRBV28 and TRBJ1-1, with D possibly being TRBD1 (6 bases). The CDR3 length is 11 residues. Per germline, CDR1 MDHEN and CDR2 SYDVKM. Deletions cut 3 bases from V and 10 bases from J, with 9 bases between. The whole variable domain, remainder taken from reference TRBV28 and TRBJ1-1, is DVKVTQSSRYLVKRTGEKVFLECVQDMDHENMFWYRQDPGLGLRLIYFSYDVKMKEKGDIPEGYSVSREKKERFSLILESASTNQTSMYLCASSFEGGAFFGQGTRLTVV.

V is TRBV30 and J is TRBJ1-5; 9 positions agree with TRBD1. The CDR3 is 17 amino acids. Germline lookup yields CDR1 GTSNPN and CDR2 SVGIG (reference sequence). V lost 0 bases, J lost 4 bases, and 10 bases stayed unmatched. In nucleotides, the CDR3 is TGTGCCTGGAGTGTAGGACAGGGGACTGGTCGGAATCAGCCCCAGCATTTT. Amino acids: CAWSVGQGTGRNQPQHF.

The chain employs TRBV27 and TRBJ2-2; D uncertain. The CDR3 spans 15 residues. Germline V gene data show CDR1 as MNHEY and CDR2 as SMNVEV (reference sequence). V lost 3 bases and J 7 bases, leaving 15 bases between the germline ends. The CDR3 sequence is CASSLSQFHGGELFF. The CDR3 bases are TGTGCCAGCAGTTTGAGTCAATTTCATGGCGGGGAGCTGTTTTTT.

The chain has TRBV19 and TRBJ1-6; no clear D gene. CDR3 length equals 13 residues. The ends were cut back, 9 bases at V and 6 bases at J, with 12 bases in the middle. Germline values: CDR1 LNHDA, CDR2 SQIVND (reference sequence). The CDR3 DNA reads TGTGCCAGCGAGCCGGGAAGTAATTCACCCCTCCACTTT. This gives the protein CASEPGSNSPLHF.

The rearrangement uses TRBV2 and TRBJ1-5, with TRBD1 matching over 7 bases. J lost 5 bases, V lost 6 bases, and 10 bases had no gene match. Germline V gives CDR1 SNHLY, CDR2 FYNNEI. CDR3 length: 15 amino acids. CDR3 amino acids: CASSVGQPGHQPQHF. The CDR3 DNA follows: TGTGCCAGCAGCGTGGGACAGCCCGGGCATCAGCCCCAGCATTTT.

As concerns this clone: The identical CDR3 is also encoded by other nucleotide sequences in the sample. V gene TRBV6-5 combines with J gene TRBJ1-6; the D gene is possibly TRBD1 (6 bases). CDR1 is MNHEY and CDR2 is SVGAGI in the germline V gene. The CDR3 runs 16 residues. Trimming shortened V by 4 bases and J by 6 bases, and 16 bases separated the two germline ends. CDR3: CASSSGSGGLNSPLHF. As DNA, the CDR3 is TGTGCCAGCAGTTCGGGTTCGGGGGGGCTTAATTCACCCCTCCACTTT.